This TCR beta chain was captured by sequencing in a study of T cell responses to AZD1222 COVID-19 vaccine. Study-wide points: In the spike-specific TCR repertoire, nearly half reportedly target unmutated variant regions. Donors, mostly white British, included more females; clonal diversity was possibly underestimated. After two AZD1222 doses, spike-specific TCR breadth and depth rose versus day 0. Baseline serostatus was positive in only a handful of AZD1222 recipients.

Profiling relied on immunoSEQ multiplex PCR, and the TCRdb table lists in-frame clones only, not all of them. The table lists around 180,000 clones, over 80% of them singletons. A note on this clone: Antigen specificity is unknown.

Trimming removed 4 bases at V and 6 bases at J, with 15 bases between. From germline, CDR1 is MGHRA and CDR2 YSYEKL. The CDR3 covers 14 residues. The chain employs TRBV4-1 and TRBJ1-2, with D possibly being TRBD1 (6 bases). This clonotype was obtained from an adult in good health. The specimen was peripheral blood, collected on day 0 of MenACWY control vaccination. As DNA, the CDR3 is TGCGCCAGCAGCCCGGCGGACAGAACGGATGGCTACACCTTC. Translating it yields CASSPADRTDGYTF.